The 18 T cell receptor beta chains in this list originate from one sample, sequenced in a study of CD4 T cells in relation to SARS-CoV-2 and coronaviruses. TCRdb's table, derived via immunoSEQ multiplex PCR, lists solely in-frame clones and lacks some. The sample yields about 36,000 clones, roughly 80% seen once. These receptors' targets are unknown. The sample taken for sequencing was naive CD4+ T cells from PBMCs, cultured in vitro. Specified subset: naive CD4+ T cells isolated by negative enrichment. Receptor source: an adult with COVID-19.

This sequence joins TRBV7-2 and TRBJ2-7; a weak D match, TRBD2 (5 bases). Trimming took off 5 bases at V and 0 bases at J, with 8 bases between the two ends. This CDR3 region has 13 residues. Germline loops: CDR1 SGHTA, CDR2 FQGNSA. The CDR3 loop is CASSPSFSYEQYF. In DNA form, the CDR3 reads TGTGCCAGCAGCCCTAGCTTCTCCTACGAGCAGTACTTC.

This clone came up once. The chain has TRBV7-2 and TRBJ1-3, with D perhaps matching TRBD1 (5 bases). CDR3 length: 15 residues. CDR1 SGHTA and CDR2 FQGNSA come from the germline V gene. Trimming removed 5 bases from V and 4 bases from J, with 15 bases in between. The CDR3 here is CASSPEGLEGNTIYF. CDR3 nucleotide sequence: TGTGCCAGCAGCCCCGAGGGGCTCGAGGGAAACACCATATATTTT.

The V and J genes are TRBV3-1 (or the pseudogene TRBV3-2) and TRBJ2-1, with D hard to call. Germline CDR1 and CDR2: LGHDT and YNNKEL (reference sequence). The CDR3 contains 12 residues. V lost 4 bases and J 10 bases, leaving 11 bases between the germline ends. CDR3 nucleotide sequence: TGTGCCAGCAGCCGCACGGAAGGCGAGCAGTTCTTC. This codes for CASSRTEGEQFF.

The rearrangement links TRBV11-1 to TRBJ2-1, with 12 bases aligning to TRBD2. CDR3 length equals 16 residues. J gave up 7 bases and V 5 bases, and 9 bases lay outside the gene matches. The germline CDR1 and CDR2 sequences are SGHAT and FQDESV (reference sequence). The CDR3 here is CASSSRTSGMRNEQFF. CDR3 bases: TGTGCCAGCAGCAGCAGGACTAGCGGGATGCGAAATGAGCAGTTCTTC.

This clone occurred a few times. Its ends do not fully match the called genes, so a read error is possible. This sequence joins TRBV2 and TRBJ2-7; D is perhaps TRBD1 (6 bases). The germline V gene has CDR1 SNHLY and CDR2 FYNNEI. The CDR3 spans 15 residues. This CDR3 reads CANSEAGVTTYEQYF. The CDR3 DNA sequence: TGTGCCAACAGTGAAGCAGGGGTAACTACTTACGAGCAGTACTTC.

J is TRBJ2-5 and V is TRBV19, with TRBD1 matching 9 bases. CDR3 length equals 15 residues. In germline, CDR1 is LNHDA, CDR2 SQIVND (reference sequence). J gave up 5 bases and V 5 bases, and 9 bases lay outside the gene matches. The DNA of the CDR3 is TGTGCCAGTAGTGCTCCGGGACAGGGAGTGGAGACCCAGTACTTC. Translation: CASSAPGQGVETQYF.

The V and J genes are TRBV27 and TRBJ2-7; 7 nucleotides match TRBD2. Trimming at V came to 3 bases and at J to 9 bases, leaving 11 bases not matched to a gene. Looked up from germline, CDR1 is MNHEY and CDR2 is SMNVEV (reference sequence). The CDR3 loop spans 14 amino acids. In nucleotides, the CDR3 is TGTGCCAGCAGTTTGTCGGACTCCTGGGGGGGGCAGTACTTC. It encodes CASSLSDSWGGQYF.

In its sample, this clone was seen a few times. The chain joins TRBV30 to TRBJ1-5, with TRBD1 matching 8 bases. The CDR3 runs to 13 residues. V lost 4 bases and J lost 2; bases outside the gene matches: 1. Germline V gene sequence: CDR1 GTSNPN, CDR2 SVGIG (reference sequence). The CDR3 sequence: CAWKTGGNQPQHF. In DNA, the CDR3 is TGTGCCTGGAAGACAGGGGGCAATCAGCCCCAGCATTTT. Supplemented by reference TRBV30 and TRBJ1-5, the full variable domain reads SQTIHQWPATLVQPVGSPLSLECTVEGTSNPNLYWYRQAAGRGLQLLFYSVGIGQISSEVPQNLSASRPQDRQFILSSKKLLLSDSGFYLCAWKTGGNQPQHFGDGTRLSIL.

The J gene is TRBJ2-1, the V gene TRBV7-3, with 9 bases that match TRBD2. CDR1 is SGHTA and CDR2 is FQGTGA in the germline V gene. The V segment lost 5 bases and the J segment 8 bases; nucleotides outside the gene matches: 13. The CDR3 is 16 amino acids. CDR3 in amino acids: CASSPWGSGRVYEQFF. The CDR3 DNA sequence: TGTGCCAGCAGCCCGTGGGGTAGCGGGAGAGTTTATGAGCAGTTCTTC. Supplemented by reference TRBV7-3 and TRBJ2-1, the full variable domain reads GAGVSQTPSNKVTEKGKYVELRCDPISGHTALYWYRQSLGQGPEFLIYFQGTGAADDSGLPNDRFFAVRPEGSVSTLKIQRTERGDSAVYLCASSPWGSGRVYEQFFGPGTRLTVL.

The chain uses TRBV12-3 or TRBV12-4 and TRBJ2-6; D uncertain. V was shortened by 6 bases and J by 3 bases, with 6 bases between the two germline ends. This CDR3 spans 13 amino acids. The DNA of the CDR3 is TGTGCCAGCAGAATGATTGGGGCCAACGTCCTGACTTTC. It codes for CASRMIGANVLTF.

The table lists this clone with a few counts. The rearrangement uses TRBV5-4 and TRBJ2-7; D possibly corresponds to TRBD2 (6 bases). The CDR3 is made up of 13 amino acids. Trimming stripped 4 bases from V and 5 bases from J, with 13 bases between. The germline V gene has CDR1 SGHNT and CDR2 YYREEE (reference sequence). CDR3 protein: CASSEMTSHEQYF. CDR3 sequence (DNA): TGTGCCAGCAGCGAAATGACTAGTCACGAGCAGTACTTC.

The V call is TRBV15, the J call TRBJ2-1; D possibly uses TRBD1 or TRBD2 (5 bases each). Trimming removed 7 bases from V and 8 bases from J, with 18 bases in between. The CDR3 is made up of 14 amino acids. The germline V gene encodes CDR1 LNHNV and CDR2 YYDKDF (reference sequence). This CDR3 reads CATTAWGRGDEQFF. The CDR3 coding sequence is TGTGCCACCACAGCCTGGGGCCGGGGCGATGAGCAGTTCTTC.

This clone was seen just once. V and J are TRBV19 and TRBJ1-5; 9 bases fit TRBD1. Germline trimming cut 5 bases from V and 4 bases from J; bases unmatched to any gene: 3. CDR3 length: 14 residues. Looked up from germline, CDR1 is LNHDA and CDR2 is SQIVND (reference sequence). The CDR3 DNA reads as TGTGCCAGTAGTCACAGGGGGCTGAATCAGCCCCAGCATTTT. Translating gives CASSHRGLNQPQHF. The full variable domain, rest sourced from reference TRBV19 and TRBJ1-5, is DGGITQSPKYLFRKEGQNVTLSCEQNLNHDAMYWYRQDPGQGLRLIYYSQIVNDFQKGDIAEGYSVSREKKESFPLTVTSAQKNPTAFYLCASSHRGLNQPQHFGDGTRLSIL.

The chain recombines TRBV5-1 with TRBJ2-2; D may be TRBD1 (5 bases). Trimming left V 4 bases short and J 3 bases short, with 13 bases between. The CDR3 is 15 residues long. CDR1 is SGHRS, CDR2 YFSETQ, per germline. Written as DNA, the CDR3 is TGCGCCAGCAGCGGGCGCAGGGCTTACACCGGGGAGCTGTTTTTT. Translated, it gives CASSGRRAYTGELFF.

The chain combines TRBV28 with TRBJ2-7; 7 bases align to TRBD1. Germline V gene data show CDR1 as MDHEN and CDR2 as SYDVKM. Trimming took 7 bases from V and 0 from J; bases not matched to a gene: 9. The CDR3 contains 15 residues. CDR3 bases: TGTGCCAGCAATAAGGGACAGTTGTTCTCCTACGAGCAGTACTTC. Its protein product is CASNKGQLFSYEQYF.

The chain combines TRBV4-1 with TRBJ2-1; 8 positions agree with TRBD1. The J segment lost 5 bases and the V segment lost 4 bases, leaving 7 bases of the junction unmatched. Per the germline V gene, CDR1 is MGHRA and CDR2 is YSYEKL. CDR3 length: 15 residues. The CDR3 sequence: CASSRGQGGDNEQFF. The CDR3 region has the DNA TGCGCCAGCAGCCGAGGACAGGGAGGAGACAATGAGCAGTTCTTC.

J is TRBJ2-7 and V is TRBV5-6; the D is unclear. CDR1 and CDR2 (germline): SGHDT, YYEEEE. CDR3 length: 12 residues. The V gene lost 3 bases and the J gene lost 7 bases, with 11 bases spanning the gap. The CDR3, as DNA: TGTGCCAGCAGCTCCTCGCCAGTTGAGCAGTACTTC. This encodes CASSSSPVEQYF.

This clone occurred once. The CDR3 reads CASSLAGGTTDTQYF. CDR3 sequence (DNA): TGCGCCAGCAGCTTGGCAGGGGGCACCACAGATACGCAGTATTTT. V is TRBV5-1 and J is TRBJ2-3; 8 nucleotides agree with TRBD1. Trimming at V came to 0 bases and at J to 2 bases, leaving 2 bases not matched to a gene. CDR1 and CDR2 (germline): SGHRS, YFSETQ. CDR3 size: 15 residues.